Below are 3 T cell receptor beta chains sequenced from a single sample in a study of blood T cell repertoires in COVID-19. TCRdb's copy holds only in-frame clones and misses some; the assay was immunoSEQ multiplex PCR. The table shows about 240,000 clones, with about 85% occurring only once. The sequenced material came from peripheral blood. These receptors were collected from a man aged 55 to 70 who had recovered from COVID-19.

The chain is built from TRBV6-1 and TRBJ2-3; D might be TRBD1 (6 bases). CDR1 is MNHNS and CDR2 is SASEGT in the germline V gene. This CDR3 has 15 amino acids. Trimming left V 0 bases short and J 4 bases short, with 11 bases between. The CDR3 DNA reads as TGTGCCAGCAGTGAAGCTTGGGGGCACGCAGATACGCAGTATTTT. This translates into CASSEAWGHADTQYF.

J is TRBJ1-1 and V is TRBV18, with D perhaps TRBD1 (5 bases). The CDR3 is 16 residues long. V lost 5 bases and J lost 4, with 20 bases in between. The V gene's germline CDR1 is KGHSH and CDR2 LQKENI. CDR3 nucleotide sequence: TGTGCCAGCTCATTCCCCAGTGGGGCGCAGGGCACTGAAGCTTTCTTT. Translating gives CASSFPSGAQGTEAFF. Complete variable domain (other parts from reference TRBV18 and TRBJ1-1): NAGVMQNPRHLVRRRGQEARLRCSPMKGHSHVYWYRQLPEEGLKFMVYLQKENIIDESGMPKERFSAEFPKEGPSILRIQQVVRGDSAAYFCASSFPSGAQGTEAFFGQGTRLTVV.

The chain joins TRBV7-9 to TRBJ2-1, with 7 bases lining up with TRBD2. Germline lookup yields CDR1 SEHNR and CDR2 FQNEAQ (reference sequence). This CDR3 comprises 18 residues. Trimming at V came to 5 bases and at J to 4 bases, leaving 17 bases not matched to a gene. CDR3 sequence reads: CASSHGAGLRILYNEQFF. The CDR3 nucleotides read TGTGCCAGCAGCCATGGAGCGGGGTTACGAATATTATACAATGAGCAGTTCTTC. The whole variable domain, filled in from reference TRBV7-9 and TRBJ2-1, reads DTGVSQNPRHKITKRGQNVTFRCDPISEHNRLYWYRQTLGQGPEFLTYFQNEAQLEKSRLLSDRFSAERPKGSFSTLEIQRTEQGDSAMYLCASSHGAGLRILYNEQFFGPGTRLTVL.